The source of this T cell receptor beta chain is a study of control samples from healthy donors and cancer patients. This CDR3 has 15 residues. The V end lost 5 bases, the J end lost 0 bases, and 11 bases lay between the germline ends. Per germline, CDR1 LGHDT and CDR2 YNNKEL (reference sequence). Some clones are missing from TCRdb's copy, which holds only in-frame ones; the method was immunoSEQ multiplex PCR. The sample lists 90,000 to 100,000 clones, 70% to 80% occurring once. The V call is TRBV3-1 (or the pseudogene TRBV3-2), the J call TRBJ2-1; D is unresolved. The receptor was derived from a woman in her twenties or thirties in good health. What was sequenced was blood. The CDR3 coding sequence is TGTGCCAGCAGCGCGGACGGAACCTCCTACAATGAGCAGTTCTTC. This gives the protein CASSADGTSYNEQFF.